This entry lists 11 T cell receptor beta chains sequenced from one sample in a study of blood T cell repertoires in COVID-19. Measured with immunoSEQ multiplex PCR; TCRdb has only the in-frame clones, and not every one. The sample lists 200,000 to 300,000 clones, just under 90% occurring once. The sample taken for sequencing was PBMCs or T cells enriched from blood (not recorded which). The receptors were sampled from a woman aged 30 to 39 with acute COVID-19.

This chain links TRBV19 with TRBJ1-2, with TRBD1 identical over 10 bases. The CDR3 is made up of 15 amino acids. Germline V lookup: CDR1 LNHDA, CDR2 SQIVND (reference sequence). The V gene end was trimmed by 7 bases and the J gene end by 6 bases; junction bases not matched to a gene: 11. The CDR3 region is CASIARDRGPNGYTF. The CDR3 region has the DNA TGTGCCAGTATTGCGAGGGACAGGGGACCTAATGGCTACACCTTC.

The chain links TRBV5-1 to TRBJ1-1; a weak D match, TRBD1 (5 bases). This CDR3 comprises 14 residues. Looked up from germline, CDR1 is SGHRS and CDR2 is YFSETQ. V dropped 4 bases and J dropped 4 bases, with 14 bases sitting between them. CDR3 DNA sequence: TGCGCCAGCAGCCGAGACAGACCGAGCACTGAAGCTTTCTTT. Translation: CASSRDRPSTEAFF.

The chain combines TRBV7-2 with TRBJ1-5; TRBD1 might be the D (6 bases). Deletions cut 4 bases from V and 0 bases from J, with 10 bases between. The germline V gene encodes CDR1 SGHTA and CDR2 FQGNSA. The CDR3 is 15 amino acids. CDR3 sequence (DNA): TGTGCCAGCAGCTCACAGGGTAATAGCAATCAGCCCCAGCATTTT. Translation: CASSSQGNSNQPQHF.

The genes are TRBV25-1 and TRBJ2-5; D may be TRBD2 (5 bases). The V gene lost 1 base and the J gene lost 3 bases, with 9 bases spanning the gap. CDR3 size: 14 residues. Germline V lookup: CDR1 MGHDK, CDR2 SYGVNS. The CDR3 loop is CASSESGKEETQYF. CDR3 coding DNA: TGTGCCAGCAGTGAATCCGGGAAAGAAGAGACCCAGTACTTC.

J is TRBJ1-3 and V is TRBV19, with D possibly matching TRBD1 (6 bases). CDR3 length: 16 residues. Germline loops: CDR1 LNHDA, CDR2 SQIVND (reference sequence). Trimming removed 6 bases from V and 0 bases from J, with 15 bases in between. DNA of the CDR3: TGTGCCAGTAGCTCAGACCGGGACAACTCTGGAAACACCATATATTTT. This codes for CASSSDRDNSGNTIYF. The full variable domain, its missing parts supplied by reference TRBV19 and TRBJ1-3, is DGGITQSPKYLFRKEGQNVTLSCEQNLNHDAMYWYRQDPGQGLRLIYYSQIVNDFQKGDIAEGYSVSREKKESFPLTVTSAQKNPTAFYLCASSSDRDNSGNTIYFGEGSWLTVV.

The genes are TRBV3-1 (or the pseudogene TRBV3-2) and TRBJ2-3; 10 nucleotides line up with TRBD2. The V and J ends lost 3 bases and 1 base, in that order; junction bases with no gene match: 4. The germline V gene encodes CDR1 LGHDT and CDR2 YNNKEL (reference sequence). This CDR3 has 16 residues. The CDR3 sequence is CASSHRLAGGTDTQYF. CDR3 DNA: TGTGCCAGCAGCCATAGGCTAGCGGGGGGCACAGATACGCAGTATTTT.

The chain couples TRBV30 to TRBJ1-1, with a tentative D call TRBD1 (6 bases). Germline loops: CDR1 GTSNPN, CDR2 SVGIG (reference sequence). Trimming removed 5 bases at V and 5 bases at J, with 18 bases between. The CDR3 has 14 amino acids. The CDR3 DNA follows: TGTGCCTGGGACCGTAGAGGGGGATCAACTGAAGCTTTCTTT. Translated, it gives CAWDRRGGSTEAFF. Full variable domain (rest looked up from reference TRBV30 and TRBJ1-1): SQTIHQWPATLVQPVGSPLSLECTVEGTSNPNLYWYRQAAGRGLQLLFYSVGIGQISSEVPQNLSASRPQDRQFILSSKKLLLSDSGFYLCAWDRRGGSTEAFFGQGTRLTVV.

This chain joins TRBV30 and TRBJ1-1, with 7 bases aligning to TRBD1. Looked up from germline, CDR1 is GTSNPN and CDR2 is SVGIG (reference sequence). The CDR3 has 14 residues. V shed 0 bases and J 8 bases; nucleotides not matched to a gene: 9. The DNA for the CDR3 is TGTGCCTGGAGTGTACTGGAGGGGGCATGGGAAGCTTTCTTT. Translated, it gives CAWSVLEGAWEAFF.

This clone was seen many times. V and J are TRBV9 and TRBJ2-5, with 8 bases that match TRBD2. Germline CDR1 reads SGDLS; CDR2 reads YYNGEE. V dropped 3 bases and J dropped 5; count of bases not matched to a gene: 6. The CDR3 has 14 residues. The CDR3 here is CASSDSGVEETQYF. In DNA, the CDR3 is TGTGCCAGCAGCGATAGCGGGGTCGAGGAGACCCAGTACTTC.

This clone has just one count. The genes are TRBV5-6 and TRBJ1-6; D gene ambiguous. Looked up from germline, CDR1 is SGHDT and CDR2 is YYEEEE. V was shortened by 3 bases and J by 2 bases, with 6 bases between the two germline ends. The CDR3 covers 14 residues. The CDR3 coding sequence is TGTGCCAGCAGCTACAAGACCTATAATTCACCCCTCCACTTT. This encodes CASSYKTYNSPLHF.

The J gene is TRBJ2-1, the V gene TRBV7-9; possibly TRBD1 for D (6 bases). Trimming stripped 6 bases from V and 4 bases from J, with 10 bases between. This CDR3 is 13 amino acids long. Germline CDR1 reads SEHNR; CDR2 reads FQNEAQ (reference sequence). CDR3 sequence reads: CASSSDRYNEQFF. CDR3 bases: TGTGCCAGCAGTTCTGACAGGTACAATGAGCAGTTCTTC.